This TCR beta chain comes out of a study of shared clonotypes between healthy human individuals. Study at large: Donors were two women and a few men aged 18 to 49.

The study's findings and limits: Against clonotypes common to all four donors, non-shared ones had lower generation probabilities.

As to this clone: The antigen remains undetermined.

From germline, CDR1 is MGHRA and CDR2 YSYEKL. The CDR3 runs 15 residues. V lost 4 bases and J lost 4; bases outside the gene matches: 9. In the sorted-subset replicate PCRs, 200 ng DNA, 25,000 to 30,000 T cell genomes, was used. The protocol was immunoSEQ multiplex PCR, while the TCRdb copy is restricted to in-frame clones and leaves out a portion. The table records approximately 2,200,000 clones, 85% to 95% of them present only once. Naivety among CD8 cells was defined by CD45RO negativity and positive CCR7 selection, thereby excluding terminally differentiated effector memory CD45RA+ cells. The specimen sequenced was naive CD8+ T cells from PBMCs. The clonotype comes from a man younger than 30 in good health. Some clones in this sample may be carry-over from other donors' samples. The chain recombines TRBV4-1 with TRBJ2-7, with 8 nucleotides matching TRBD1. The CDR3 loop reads CASSPVLDRAYEQYF. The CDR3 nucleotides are TGCGCCAGCAGCCCGGTTCTGGACAGGGCGTACGAGCAGTACTTC.